Listed below are T cell receptor beta chains from one sample, sequenced in a study of radiation and T cells in renal cell carcinoma. TCRdb's table, derived via immunoSEQ multiplex PCR, lists solely in-frame clones and lacks some. The sample shows approximately 94,000 clones, 82% of them seen only once. Here the sequenced sample was blood, taken from a patient whose treatment included radiotherapy and nephrectomy. These receptors all come from a man aged 60-69 years with renal cell carcinoma. The CDR3 runs from the conserved cysteine through the conserved F or W. The order of the fields is CDR3 length, J gene, D gene, V gene, clone size, CDR3 protein, CDR3 DNA. A D gene is named only where the DNA matches it firmly. Clone size, where shown, is once, few, many, or a class for clones that have expanded.

CDR3 length: 15; J gene: TRBJ2-2; D gene: TRBD1; V gene: TRBV28; clone size: NA; CDR3 protein: CASSSGGGFTGELFF; CDR3 DNA: TGTGCCAGCAGTTCAGGGGGCGGATTCACCGGGGAGCTGTTTTTT
CDR3 length: 14; J gene: TRBJ1-2; D gene: NA; V gene: TRBV7-8; clone size: NA; CDR3 protein: CASSQTGGNYGYTF; CDR3 DNA: TGTGCCAGCAGCCAGACTGGGGGTAACTATGGCTACACCTTC
CDR3 length: 15; J gene: TRBJ2-7; D gene: TRBD1; V gene: TRBV6-1; clone size: NA; CDR3 protein: CASSGGQYSSYEQYF; CDR3 DNA: TGTGCCAGCAGTGGGGGACAGTACAGCTCCTACGAGCAGTACTTC
CDR3 length: 14; J gene: TRBJ2-5; D gene: TRBD1; V gene: TRBV2; clone size: NA; CDR3 protein: CASLSPGQEGTQYF; CDR3 DNA: TGTGCCAGCTTATCGCCGGGACAGGAGGGGACCCAGTACTTC
CDR3 length: 17; J gene: TRBJ1-1; D gene: NA; V gene: TRBV28; clone size: once; CDR3 protein: CASSSPVGQGTNTEAFF; CDR3 DNA: TGTGCCAGCAGCTCCCCGGTCGGGCAGGGGACGAACACTGAAGCTTTCTTT
CDR3 length: 15; J gene: TRBJ1-1; D gene: NA; V gene: TRBV19; clone size: few; CDR3 protein: CASSSPGHQGTEAFF; CDR3 DNA: TGTGCCAGTAGTTCCCCAGGGCATCAAGGCACTGAAGCTTTCTTT
CDR3 length: 15; J gene: TRBJ1-4; D gene: NA; V gene: TRBV5-1; clone size: few; CDR3 protein: CASSLDGATNEKLFF; CDR3 DNA: TGCGCCAGCAGCCTGGACGGTGCAACTAATGAAAAACTGTTTTTT
CDR3 length: 13; J gene: TRBJ1-5; D gene: NA; V gene: TRBV7-2; clone size: NA; CDR3 protein: CASSSQGTQPQHF; CDR3 DNA: TGTGCCAGCAGCTCGCAGGGTACTCAGCCCCAGCATTTT
CDR3 length: 15; J gene: TRBJ1-1; D gene: NA; V gene: TRBV25-1; clone size: few; CDR3 protein: CASSEFGRGAPGAFF; CDR3 DNA: TGTGCCAGCAGTGAATTTGGACGGGGGGCCCCAGGAGCTTTCTTT
CDR3 length: 15; J gene: TRBJ2-2; D gene: NA; V gene: TRBV11-2; clone size: NA; CDR3 protein: CASSSRGIDTGELFF; CDR3 DNA: TGTGCCAGCAGCTCTAGGGGGATAGATACCGGGGAGCTGTTTTTT
CDR3 length: 12; J gene: TRBJ2-5; D gene: NA; V gene: TRBV10-3; clone size: NA; CDR3 protein: CAISEPQETQYF; CDR3 DNA: TGTGCCATCAGTGAGCCCCAAGAGACCCAGTACTTC
CDR3 length: 15; J gene: TRBJ2-2; D gene: TRBD1; V gene: TRBV29-1; clone size: NA; CDR3 protein: CSVGHDRGWTGELFF; CDR3 DNA: TGCAGCGTTGGCCACGACAGGGGATGGACCGGGGAGCTGTTTTTT
CDR3 length: 15; J gene: TRBJ2-6; D gene: NA; V gene: TRBV6-5; clone size: NA; CDR3 protein: CASSYWDSGANVLTF; CDR3 DNA: TGTGCCAGCAGTTACTGGGACTCTGGGGCCAACGTCCTGACTTTC
CDR3 length: 14; J gene: TRBJ2-2; D gene: NA; V gene: TRBV5-4; clone size: NA; CDR3 protein: CASSLKGRTGELFF; CDR3 DNA: TGTGCCAGCAGCTTGAAGGGGCGTACCGGGGAGCTGTTTTTT
CDR3 length: 14; J gene: TRBJ2-7; D gene: NA; V gene: TRBV27; clone size: NA; CDR3 protein: CASSLMVNAHEQYF; CDR3 DNA: TGTGCCAGCAGTTTAATGGTGAACGCTCACGAGCAGTACTTC
CDR3 length: 13; J gene: TRBJ2-5; D gene: NA; V gene: TRBV19; clone size: NA; CDR3 protein: CASTLGGGETQYF; CDR3 DNA: TGTGCCAGTACTCTCGGGGGTGGAGAGACCCAGTACTTC
CDR3 length: 14; J gene: TRBJ1-5; D gene: NA; V gene: TRBV7-6; clone size: few; CDR3 protein: CASSLNMGNQPQHF; CDR3 DNA: TGTGCCAGCAGCTTAAACATGGGCAATCAGCCCCAGCATTTT
CDR3 length: 13; J gene: TRBJ2-3; D gene: TRBD2; V gene: TRBV7-2; clone size: NA; CDR3 protein: CASSLSPTSGNVF; CDR3 DNA: TGTGCCAGCAGCTTATCTCCGACTAGCGGGAACGTTTTT
CDR3 length: 15; J gene: TRBJ2-1; D gene: TRBD2; V gene: TRBV5-1; clone size: NA; CDR3 protein: CASTISGGRVGEQFF; CDR3 DNA: TGCGCCAGCACCATCAGCGGCGGGAGGGTAGGTGAGCAGTTCTTC
CDR3 length: 14; J gene: TRBJ2-1; D gene: TRBD2; V gene: TRBV5-6; clone size: few; CDR3 protein: CASSWTSGISGQFF; CDR3 DNA: TGTGCCAGCAGCTGGACTAGCGGGATTTCAGGGCAGTTCTTC
CDR3 length: 15; J gene: TRBJ2-2; D gene: TRBD1; V gene: TRBV27; clone size: NA; CDR3 protein: CASSSGQGLTGELFF; CDR3 DNA: TGTGCCAGCAGCTCCGGACAGGGTCTCACCGGGGAGCTGTTTTTT
CDR3 length: 15; J gene: TRBJ2-1; D gene: TRBD2; V gene: TRBV5-6; clone size: NA; CDR3 protein: CASSLDSGGLNEQFF; CDR3 DNA: TGTGCCAGCAGCTTGGATAGCGGGGGCTTGAATGAGCAGTTCTTC
CDR3 length: 17; J gene: TRBJ2-2; D gene: TRBD2; V gene: TRBV27; clone size: NA; CDR3 protein: CASSLSASGSLTGELFF; CDR3 DNA: TGTGCCAGCAGTTTATCGGCTAGCGGGAGTCTCACCGGGGAGCTGTTTTTT
CDR3 length: 12; J gene: TRBJ2-7; D gene: TRBD1; V gene: TRBV28; clone size: few; CDR3 protein: CASTGTGSEQYF; CDR3 DNA: TGTGCCAGCACCGGGACAGGATCCGAGCAGTACTTC
CDR3 length: 16; J gene: TRBJ2-3; D gene: NA; V gene: TRBV21-1; clone size: NA; CDR3 protein: CASSLSLDQFGVTQYF; CDR3 DNA: TGTGCCAGCAGCCTCAGCCTAGACCAATTCGGGGTAACGCAGTATTTT
CDR3 length: 15; J gene: TRBJ2-7; D gene: TRBD2; V gene: TRBV5-3; clone size: NA; CDR3 protein: CARSLGEGRSYEQYF; CDR3 DNA: TGTGCCAGAAGCTTGGGGGAGGGGAGGTCCTACGAGCAGTACTTC
CDR3 length: 14; J gene: TRBJ1-6; D gene: NA; V gene: TRBV2; clone size: NA; CDR3 protein: CASKSSTRNSPLHF; CDR3 DNA: TGTGCCAGCAAAAGCAGTACCAGGAATTCACCCCTCCACTTT
CDR3 length: 13; J gene: TRBJ2-1; D gene: NA; V gene: TRBV29-1; clone size: once; CDR3 protein: CSVGTQTYNEQFF; CDR3 DNA: TGCAGCGTTGGGACGCAGACCTACAATGAGCAGTTCTTC
CDR3 length: 16; J gene: TRBJ1-3; D gene: TRBD1; V gene: TRBV10-3; clone size: NA; CDR3 protein: CATLGQGLTSGNTIYF; CDR3 DNA: TGTGCCACGTTAGGACAGGGGTTAACTTCTGGAAACACCATATATTTT
CDR3 length: 15; J gene: TRBJ2-3; D gene: TRBD2; V gene: TRBV29-1; clone size: NA; CDR3 protein: CSFPRGGASTDTQYF; CDR3 DNA: TGCAGCTTCCCCCGGGGGGGAGCTAGCACAGATACGCAGTATTTT
CDR3 length: 14; J gene: TRBJ1-2; D gene: NA; V gene: TRBV7-9; clone size: NA; CDR3 protein: CASSSIRENYGYTF; CDR3 DNA: TGTGCCAGCAGCTCAATACGGGAAAACTATGGCTACACCTTC
CDR3 length: 15; J gene: TRBJ1-2; D gene: NA; V gene: TRBV7-9; clone size: NA; CDR3 protein: CASSPSWGGGYGYTF; CDR3 DNA: TGTGCCAGCAGCCCCTCATGGGGAGGAGGCTATGGCTACACCTTC
CDR3 length: 12; J gene: TRBJ1-1; D gene: NA; V gene: TRBV2; clone size: NA; CDR3 protein: CASLTSGTEAFF; CDR3 DNA: TGTGCCAGCCTTACCTCGGGCACTGAAGCTTTCTTT
CDR3 length: 16; J gene: TRBJ1-3; D gene: NA; V gene: TRBV4-1; clone size: NA; CDR3 protein: CASSPGGWGSGNTIYF; CDR3 DNA: TGCGCCAGCAGCCCCGGAGGATGGGGATCTGGAAACACCATATATTTT